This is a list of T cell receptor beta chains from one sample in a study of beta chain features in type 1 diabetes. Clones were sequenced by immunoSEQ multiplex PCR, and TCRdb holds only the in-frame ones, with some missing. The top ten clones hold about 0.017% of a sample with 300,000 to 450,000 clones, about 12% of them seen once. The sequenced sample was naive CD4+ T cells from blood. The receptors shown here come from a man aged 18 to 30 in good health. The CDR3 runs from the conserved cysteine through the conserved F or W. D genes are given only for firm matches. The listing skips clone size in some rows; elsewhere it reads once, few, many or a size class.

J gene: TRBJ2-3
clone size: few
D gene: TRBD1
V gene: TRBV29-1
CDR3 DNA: TGCAGCGTCGCCGGACAGGGCACAGATACGCAGTATTTT
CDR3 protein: CSVAGQGTDTQYF

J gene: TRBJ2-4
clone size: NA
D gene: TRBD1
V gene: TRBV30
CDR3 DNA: TGTGCCTGGGACCAGGGGGCTGGGACCGCCAGGCAGTACTTC
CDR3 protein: CAWDQGAGTARQYF

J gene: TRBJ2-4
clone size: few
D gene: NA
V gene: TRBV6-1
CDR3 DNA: TGTGCCAGCACGCAGCTACTGGCAGGGGCGCGTCAGTACTTC
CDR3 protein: CASTQLLAGARQYF

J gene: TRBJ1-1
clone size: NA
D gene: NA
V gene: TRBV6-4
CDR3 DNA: TGTGCCAGCAAAGGACAGTACACTGAAGCTTTCTTT
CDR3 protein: CASKGQYTEAFF

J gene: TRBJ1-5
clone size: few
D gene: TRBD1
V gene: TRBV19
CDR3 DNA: TGTGCCAGTAGTTCGACAGGGGGCAATAATCAGCCCCAGCATTTT
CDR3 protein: CASSSTGGNNQPQHF

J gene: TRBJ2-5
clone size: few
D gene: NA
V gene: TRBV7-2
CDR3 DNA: TGTGCCAGCAGGCCTCGGGACTTTCAAGAGACCCAGTACTTC
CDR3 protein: CASRPRDFQETQYF

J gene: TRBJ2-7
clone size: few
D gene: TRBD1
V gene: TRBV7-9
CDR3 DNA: TGTGCCAGCAGCTTAGCTGGGACAGGGGACGAGCAGTACTTC
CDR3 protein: CASSLAGTGDEQYF

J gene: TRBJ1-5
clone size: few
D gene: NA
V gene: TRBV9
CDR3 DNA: TGTGCCAGCAGCGTGGGGGGAGTGTTTCAGCCCCAGCATTTT
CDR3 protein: CASSVGGVFQPQHF

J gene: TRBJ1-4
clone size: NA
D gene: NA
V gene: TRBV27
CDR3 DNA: TGTGCCAGTAGCATAGCAACTAATGAAAAACTGTTTTTT
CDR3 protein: CASSIATNEKLFF

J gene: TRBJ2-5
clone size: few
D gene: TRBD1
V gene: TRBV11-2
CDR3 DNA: TGTGCCAGCAGCCTAAACACCGGGACAGATCGCCAAGAGACCCAGTACTTC
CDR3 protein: CASSLNTGTDRQETQYF

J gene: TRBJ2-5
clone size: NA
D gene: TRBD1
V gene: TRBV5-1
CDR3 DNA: TGCGCCAGCAGCTTCCTGGGACAGGGGAGAGGGGAGACCCAGTACTTC
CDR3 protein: CASSFLGQGRGETQYF

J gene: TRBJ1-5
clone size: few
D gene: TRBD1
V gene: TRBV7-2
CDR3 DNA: TGTGCCAGCAGGTTGACAGGGGTTAATCAGCCCCAGCATTTT
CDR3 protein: CASRLTGVNQPQHF

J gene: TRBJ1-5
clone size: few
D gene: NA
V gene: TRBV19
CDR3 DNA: TGTGCCAGTAGTTTTCTTCACCTCGGGACTCGCAATCAGCCCCAGCATTTT
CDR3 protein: CASSFLHLGTRNQPQHF

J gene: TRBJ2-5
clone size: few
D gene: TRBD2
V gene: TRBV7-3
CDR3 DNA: TGTGCCAGCAGCTTTCAGGGAGGGGAAGAGACCCAGTACTTC
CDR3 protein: CASSFQGGEETQYF

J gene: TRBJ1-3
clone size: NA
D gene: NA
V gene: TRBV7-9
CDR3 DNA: TGTGCCAGCAGCTTAGCACAGACTATTGGAAACACCATATATTTT
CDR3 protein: CASSLAQTIGNTIYF

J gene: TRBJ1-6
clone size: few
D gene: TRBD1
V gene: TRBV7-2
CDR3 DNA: TGTGCCAGCAGCCGACAGGGTGGAGATTCACCCCTCCACTTT
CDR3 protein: CASSRQGGDSPLHF

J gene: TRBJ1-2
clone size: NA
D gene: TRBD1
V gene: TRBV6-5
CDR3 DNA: TGTGCCAGCAGTTCCTGGGACAGAAACTATGGCTACACCTTC
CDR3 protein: CASSSWDRNYGYTF

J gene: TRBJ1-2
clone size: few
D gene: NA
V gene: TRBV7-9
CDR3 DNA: TGTGCCAGCAGCTTAAAGCAGGTGGGAGAAGGCTACACCTTC
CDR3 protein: CASSLKQVGEGYTF

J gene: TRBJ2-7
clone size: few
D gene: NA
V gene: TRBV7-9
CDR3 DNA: TGTGCCAGCATGGCGGGGGCCGGCGAGCAGTACTTC
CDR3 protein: CASMAGAGEQYF

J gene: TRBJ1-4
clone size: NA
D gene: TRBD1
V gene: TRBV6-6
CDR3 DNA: TGTGCCAGCAGTTTCGGACAGGGGGATCCCTTCGGAAAACTGTTTTTT
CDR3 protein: CASSFGQGDPFGKLFF

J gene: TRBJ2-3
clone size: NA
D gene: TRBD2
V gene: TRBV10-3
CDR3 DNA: TGTGCCATCCGACGAGCGGGGGACACAGATACGCAGTATTTT
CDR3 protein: CAIRRAGDTDTQYF

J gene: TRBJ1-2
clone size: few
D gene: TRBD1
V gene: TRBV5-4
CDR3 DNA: TGTGCCAGCAGTACAGGGGGAACAGGGGCGGTTGTCGGTGGCTACACCTTC
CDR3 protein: CASSTGGTGAVVGGYTF

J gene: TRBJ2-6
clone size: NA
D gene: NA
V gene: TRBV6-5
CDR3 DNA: TGTGCCAGCAGCCAATCCGGGGCCAACGTCCTGACTTTC
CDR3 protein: CASSQSGANVLTF

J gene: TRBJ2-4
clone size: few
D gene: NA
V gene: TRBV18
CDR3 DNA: TGTGCCAGCTCACCAGGGGGAGGCATTCAGTACTTC
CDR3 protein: CASSPGGGIQYF

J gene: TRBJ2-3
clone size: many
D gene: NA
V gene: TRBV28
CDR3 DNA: TGTGCCATCGCGGGGACAGATACGCAGTATTTT
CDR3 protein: CAIAGTDTQYF

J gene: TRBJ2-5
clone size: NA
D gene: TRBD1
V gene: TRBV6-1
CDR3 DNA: TGTGCCAGCAGTTCCCTGACAGGGTTCCAAGAGACCCAGTACTTC
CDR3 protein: CASSSLTGFQETQYF

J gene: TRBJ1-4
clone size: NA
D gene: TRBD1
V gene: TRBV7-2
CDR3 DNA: TGTGCCAGCAGCTCCGGGACAGGGGTTGAAAAACTGTTTTTT
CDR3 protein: CASSSGTGVEKLFF

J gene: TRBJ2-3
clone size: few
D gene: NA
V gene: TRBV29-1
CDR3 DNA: TGCAGCGTTGAATGGGCAGGAACAGATACGCAGTATTTT
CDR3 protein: CSVEWAGTDTQYF

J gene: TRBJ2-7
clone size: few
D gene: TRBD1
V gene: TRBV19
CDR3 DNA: TGTGCCAGTAGTAAGGAGACAGGGGACACCTACGAGCAGTACTTC
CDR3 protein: CASSKETGDTYEQYF

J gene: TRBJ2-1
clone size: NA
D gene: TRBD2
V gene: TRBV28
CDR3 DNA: TGTGCCAGCAGTCCCTCCGGGACTAGCGGGAGAGTCGAGCAGTTCTTC
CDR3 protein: CASSPSGTSGRVEQFF

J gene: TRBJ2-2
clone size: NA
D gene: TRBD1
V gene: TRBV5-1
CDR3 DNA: TGCGCCAGCAGCTGGGACAGGGCGAACACCGGGGAGCTGTTTTTT
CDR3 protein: CASSWDRANTGELFF

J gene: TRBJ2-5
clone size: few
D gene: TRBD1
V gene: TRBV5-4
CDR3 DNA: TGTGCCAGCAGCTTGGATTTGGGACAGGGAGGAGAGACCCAGTACTTC
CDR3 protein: CASSLDLGQGGETQYF

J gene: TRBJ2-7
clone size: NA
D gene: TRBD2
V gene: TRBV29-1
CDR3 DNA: TGCAGCGTTCGATCTAGCGGGGTCTACGAGCAGTACTTC
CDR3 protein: CSVRSSGVYEQYF

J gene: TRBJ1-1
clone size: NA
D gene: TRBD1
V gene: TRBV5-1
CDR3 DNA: TGCGCCAGCAGCATTGTTCCGGGACAGCTTGAAGCTTTCTTT
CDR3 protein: CASSIVPGQLEAFF

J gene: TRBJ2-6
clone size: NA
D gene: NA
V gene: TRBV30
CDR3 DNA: TGTGCCTGGAGTGTGGTGAGGGCTTCTGGGGCCAACGTCCTGACTTTC
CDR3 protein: CAWSVVRASGANVLTF

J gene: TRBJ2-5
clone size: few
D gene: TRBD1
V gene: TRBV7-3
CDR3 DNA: TGTGCCAGCAGCATCGCCGGGACAGCTCAAGAGACCCAGTACTTC
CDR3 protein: CASSIAGTAQETQYF

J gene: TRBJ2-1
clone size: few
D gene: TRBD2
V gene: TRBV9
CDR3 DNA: TGTGCCAGCAGCCCATCCGTGTCGGGGGGGCTTATCCCGTTCTTC
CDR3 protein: CASSPSVSGGLIPFF

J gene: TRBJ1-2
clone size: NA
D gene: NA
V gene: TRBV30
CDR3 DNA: TGTGCCTGGAGTTGGGGAAACAGGGTGATTGGCTACACCTTC
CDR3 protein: CAWSWGNRVIGYTF

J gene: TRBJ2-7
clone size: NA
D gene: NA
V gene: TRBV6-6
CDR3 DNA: TGTGCCAGCAGTTCCACTCCTTACGAGCAGTACTTC
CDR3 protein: CASSSTPYEQYF

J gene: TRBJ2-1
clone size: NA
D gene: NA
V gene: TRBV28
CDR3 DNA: TGTGCCAGCAGCCGATTCGGACAGACTCGTAACAATGAGCAGTTCTTC
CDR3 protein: CASSRFGQTRNNEQFF

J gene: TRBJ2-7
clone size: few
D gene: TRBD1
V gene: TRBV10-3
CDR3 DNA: TGTGCCATCATGGGACAGGTACCCTACGAGCAGTACTTC
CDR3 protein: CAIMGQVPYEQYF

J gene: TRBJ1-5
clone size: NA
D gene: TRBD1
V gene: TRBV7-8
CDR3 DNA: TGTGCCAGCAGCTCGCGGAGGGGGCCCTATCAGCCCCAGCATTTT
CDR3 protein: CASSSRRGPYQPQHF